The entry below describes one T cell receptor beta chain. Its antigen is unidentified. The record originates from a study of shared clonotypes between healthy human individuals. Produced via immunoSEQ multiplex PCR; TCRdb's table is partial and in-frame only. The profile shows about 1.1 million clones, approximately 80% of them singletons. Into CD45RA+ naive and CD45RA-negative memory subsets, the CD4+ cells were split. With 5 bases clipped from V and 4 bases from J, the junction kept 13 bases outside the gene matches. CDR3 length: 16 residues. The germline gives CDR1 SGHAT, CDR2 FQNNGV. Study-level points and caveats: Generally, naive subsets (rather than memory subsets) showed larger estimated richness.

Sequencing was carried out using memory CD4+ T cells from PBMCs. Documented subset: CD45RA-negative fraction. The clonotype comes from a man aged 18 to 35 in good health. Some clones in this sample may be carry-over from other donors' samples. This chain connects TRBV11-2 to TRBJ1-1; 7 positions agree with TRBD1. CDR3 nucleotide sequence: TGTGCCAGCAGCACCCGACAGGGAGAGGTTAGCACTGAAGCTTTCTTT. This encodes CASSTRQGEVSTEAFF.